This T cell receptor beta chain was captured in a study of T-cell memory formation after mild COVID-19. Study results and caveats: Several responding clones turned up in pre-infection memory, indicating that cross-reactive memory may have taken part.

TCRdb reprocessed the 5' RACE reads via MiXCR and lists one record per CDR3 protein. Of about 500,000 distinct CDR3 sequences in the sample, roughly 20% were seen once. The CDR3 runs 18 residues. In germline, CDR1 is SGHRS, CDR2 YFSETQ. V gave up 1 base and J gave up 4 bases; unmatched junction bases: 12. This clonotype was found a few times. Its antigen remains unknown. The receptor was derived from an adult woman who had mild COVID-19 (a few samples of this study predate the infection). Cell type and time point are not known. The sequencing sample was made of PBMCs or a T cell subset sorted from them (not recorded which). The rearrangement uses TRBV5-1 and TRBJ2-3; 10 positions agree with TRBD2. The CDR3 loop is CASSLIRTSGGSADTQYF. The CDR3 DNA sequence: TGCGCCAGCAGCTTGATAAGGACTAGCGGAGGGAGCGCAGATACGCAGTATTTT.